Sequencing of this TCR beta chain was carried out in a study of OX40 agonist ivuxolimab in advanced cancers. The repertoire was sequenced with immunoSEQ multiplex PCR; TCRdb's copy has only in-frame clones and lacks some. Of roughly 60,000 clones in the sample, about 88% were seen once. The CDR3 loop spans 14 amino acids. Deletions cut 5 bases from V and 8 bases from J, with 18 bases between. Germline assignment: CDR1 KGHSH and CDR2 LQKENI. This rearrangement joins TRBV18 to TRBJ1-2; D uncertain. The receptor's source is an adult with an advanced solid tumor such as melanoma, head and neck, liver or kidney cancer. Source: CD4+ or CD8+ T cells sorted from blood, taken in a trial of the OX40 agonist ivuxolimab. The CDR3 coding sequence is TGTGCCAGCTCAAACTCCACATACCTCCCGGGCTACACCTTC. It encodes CASSNSTYLPGYTF.